The 17 T cell receptor beta chains listed next were all sequenced from one sample in a study of T-cell memory formation after mild COVID-19. TCRdb re-called the 5' RACE reads with MiXCR, one entry per CDR3 protein. The sample records 450,000 or so distinct CDR3 sequences, approximately 20% being singletons. The sample taken for sequencing was PBMCs or a T cell subset sorted from them (not recorded which). These TCRs come from an adult woman who had mild COVID-19 (a few samples of this study predate the infection). Cell type and time point are not known.

V is TRBV5-1 and J is TRBJ2-3; D call uncertain. Germline CDR1 and CDR2: SGHRS and YFSETQ. Trimming removed 0 bases from V and 4 bases from J, with 3 bases in between. The CDR3 length is 12 residues. The CDR3 sequence: CASSLESDTQYF. The CDR3 nucleotides read TGCGCCAGCAGCTTGGAGTCAGATACGCAGTATTTT.

CDR3: CASSVGDNDGYTF. The CDR3, as DNA: TGTGCCAGCAGCGTAGGCGACAATGATGGCTACACCTTC. The gene calls are TRBV9 and TRBJ1-2; D call uncertain. Trimming took 0 bases from V and 6 from J, leaving 9 bases between them. The germline CDR1 and CDR2 sequences are SGDLS and YYNGEE. The length of the CDR3 is 13 residues. The full variable domain, completed using reference TRBV9 and TRBJ1-2, is DSGVTQTPKHLITATGQRVTLRCSPRSGDLSVYWYQQSLDQGLQFLIQYYNGEERAKGNILERFSAQQFPDLHSELNLSSLELGDSALYFCASSVGDNDGYTFGSGTRLTVV.

This clonotype was counted between two and nine times. This chain uses TRBV20-1 with TRBJ2-3; 9 nucleotides agree with TRBD2. The length of the CDR3 is 15 residues. Germline V gives CDR1 DFQATT, CDR2 SNEGSKA (reference sequence). After removal of 3 bases from V and 6 bases from J, the junction contained 10 bases not matched to a gene. The CDR3 DNA sequence: TGCAGTGCTAGGACGACTAGCGGTCCGGGGGATACGCAGTATTTT. Protein product: CSARTTSGPGDTQYF.

This clonotype was seen a few times. The chain employs TRBV5-1 and TRBJ1-6, with TRBD1 identical over 8 bases. This CDR3 has 17 residues. Germline trimming cut 3 bases from V and 9 bases from J; bases unmatched to any gene: 14. The germline V gene has CDR1 SGHRS and CDR2 YFSETQ. Here the CDR3 reads CASSSGQGMGRGSPLHF. Here the CDR3 DNA reads TGCGCCAGCAGCTCAGGACAGGGAATGGGTCGAGGTTCACCCCTCCACTTT. The whole variable domain, filled in from reference TRBV5-1 and TRBJ1-6, reads KAGVTQTPRYLIKTRGQQVTLSCSPISGHRSVSWYQQTPGQGLQFLFEYFSETQRNKGNFPGRFSGRQFSNSRSEMNVSTLELGDSALYLCASSSGQGMGRGSPLHFGNGTRLTVT.

The chain uses TRBV3-1 and TRBJ1-1; TRBD1 might be the D (6 bases). Germline CDR1 and CDR2: LGHDT and YNNKEL (reference sequence). This CDR3 is 14 amino acids long. V gave up 3 bases and J gave up 8 bases, with 16 bases separating them. The CDR3 loop is CASSQRGTNGEAFF. The CDR3 DNA is TGTGCCAGCAGCCAGAGGGGGACAAATGGGGAAGCTTTCTTT.

This clonotype was seen at least ten times. The genes are TRBV7-3 and TRBJ2-1; TRBD2 agrees at 7 bases. Germline trimming cut 8 bases from V and 7 bases from J; bases unmatched to any gene: 14. The CDR3 contains 15 residues. Germline V gene lookup returns CDR1 SGHTA and CDR2 FQGTGA. CDR3 coding DNA: TGTGCCAGCTCGTCGAGCGCGGGGGTTAGGAATGAGCAGTTCTTC. Residues: CASSSSAGVRNEQFF.

In DNA form, the CDR3 reads TGTGCCAGCTCACCTAGTTATGACAGCGTCGAGACCCAGTACTTC. This translates into CASSPSYDSVETQYF. The rearrangement joins TRBV18 to TRBJ2-5, with D perhaps TRBD1 (5 bases). Germline values: CDR1 KGHSH, CDR2 LQKENI. The ends were cut back, 3 bases at V and 5 bases at J, with 16 bases in the middle. There are 15 residues in the CDR3.

The V and J genes are TRBV5-1 and TRBJ1-2; tentatively, D is TRBD1 (5 bases). Trimming pared 0 bases from V and 10 bases from J, leaving 13 bases between. The CDR3 is 13 residues long. Germline V gene sequence: CDR1 SGHRS, CDR2 YFSETQ. The CDR3: CASSLVVDKYYTF. CDR3 DNA sequence: TGCGCCAGCAGCTTGGTCGTGGACAAATACTACACCTTC.

The V gene is TRBV6-2 or TRBV6-3, the J gene TRBJ2-5; D uncertain. This CDR3 region has 14 residues. The V end lost 5 bases, the J end lost 0 bases, and 10 bases lay between the germline ends. Per the germline V gene, CDR1 is MNHEY and CDR2 is SVGEGT. This chain's CDR3 is CASSALVYQETQYF. Written as DNA, the CDR3 is TGTGCCAGCAGTGCCCTAGTGTACCAAGAGACCCAGTACTTC.

The chain is built from TRBV6-6 and TRBJ1-5; weak D call: TRBD1 (5 bases). This CDR3 has 13 amino acids. V shed 7 bases and J shed 1 base, with 8 bases lying between them. Looked up from germline, CDR1 is MNHNY and CDR2 is SVGAGI (reference sequence). CDR3 DNA sequence: TGTGCCAGCAAGGACACCAGCAATCAGCCCCAGCATTTT. It translates to CASKDTSNQPQHF.

The CDR3 here is CASSPGLASSTDTQYF. CDR3 nucleotides: TGTGCCAGCAGTCCCGGACTAGCCTCAAGCACAGATACGCAGTATTTT. V and J are TRBV12-3 or TRBV12-4 and TRBJ2-3, with TRBD2 matching 8 bases. The trim removed 5 bases at V and 0 bases at J, leaving 7 bases unmatched. The CDR3 is made up of 16 amino acids.

This clonotype was seen a few times. V gene TRBV28 combines with J gene TRBJ1-1, with 9 bases identical to TRBD1. In germline, CDR1 is MDHEN, CDR2 SYDVKM. CDR3 size: 14 residues. J lost 7 bases, V lost 3 bases, and 6 bases had no gene match. Here the CDR3 reads CASSFPSGQGEAFF. The CDR3 DNA is TGTGCCAGCAGTTTTCCCTCGGGACAGGGTGAAGCTTTCTTT.

This clonotype has only a few counts. The chain employs TRBV15 and TRBJ2-3; unclear D gene. Germline CDR1 LNHNV, CDR2 YYDKDF (reference sequence). The V and J ends lost 0 bases and 4 bases respectively, with 5 bases between them. The CDR3 extends over 13 amino acids. The CDR3 protein is CATSRDGADTQYF. The CDR3 coding sequence is TGTGCCACCAGCAGAGACGGAGCAGATACGCAGTATTTT. Full variable domain (rest looked up from reference TRBV15 and TRBJ2-3): DAMVIQNPRYQVTQFGKPVTLSCSQTLNHNVMYWYQQKSSQAPKLLFHYYDKDFNNEADTPDNFQSRRPNTSFCFLDIRSPGLGDTAMYLCATSRDGADTQYFGPGTRLTVL.

This clonotype was seen a few times. The chain carries TRBV4-2 and TRBJ2-7; D might be TRBD1 (5 bases). This CDR3 is built from 13 residues. Deletions cut 1 base from V and 4 bases from J, with 8 bases between. Germline V gene sequence: CDR1 LGHNA, CDR2 YNFKEQ. CDR3 in DNA: TGTGCCAGCAGCCAAGGGGGCCGGTACGAGCAGTACTTC. As protein: CASSQGGRYEQYF.

The sample holds a few counts of this clonotype. This chain connects TRBV12-3 or TRBV12-4 to TRBJ2-5; tentative D call: TRBD2 (5 bases). This CDR3 spans 13 amino acids. The V and J ends lost 4 bases and 5 bases respectively, with 11 bases between them. CDR3 sequence reads: CASSSFGGETQYF. DNA for the CDR3: TGTGCCAGCAGTTCATTTGGCGGGGAGACCCAGTACTTC.

This clonotype showed up just a few times. The rearrangement joins TRBV7-3 to TRBJ2-1; a weak D match, TRBD2 (6 bases). Germline loops: CDR1 SGHTA, CDR2 FQGTGA. The CDR3 extends over 15 amino acids. V lost 5 bases and J 6 bases, leaving 17 bases between the germline ends. For the CDR3, the DNA is TGTGCCAGCAGCCTCGAGGGAGGTATGGTCAATGAGCAGTTCTTC. Translating it yields CASSLEGGMVNEQFF.

This chain joins TRBV20-1 and TRBJ2-1; TRBD2 agrees at 9 bases. J gave up 1 base and V 3 bases, and 4 bases lay outside the gene matches. The CDR3 is 15 residues long. In germline, CDR1 is DFQATT, CDR2 SNEGSKA (reference sequence). The CDR3 reads CSASLSGRSYNEQFF. The CDR3 bases are TGCAGTGCTAGCCTCAGCGGGAGGTCCTACAATGAGCAGTTCTTC.